This is a list of T cell receptor beta chains from one sample in a study of T cell responses to AZD1222 COVID-19 vaccine. Produced via immunoSEQ multiplex PCR; TCRdb's table is partial and in-frame only. Here the sample spans roughly 20,000 clones, approximately 81% being singletons. Material: peripheral blood, obtained 28 days after the second AZD1222 dose. These receptors were collected from an adult who received the AZD1222 COVID-19 vaccine. CDR3s include the opening cysteine and the closing phenylalanine or tryptophan. The order of the fields is D gene, J gene, clone size, V gene, CDR3 DNA, CDR3 protein. A D gene is named only where the DNA matches it firmly. Not all rows give a size; the values are once, few, many and, for expanded clones, a class.

D gene: TRBD1; J gene: TRBJ1-5; clone size: -; V gene: TRBV6-5; CDR3 DNA: TGTGCCAGCACCTCGGACAGGGACAATCAGCCCCAGCATTTT; CDR3 protein: CASTSDRDNQPQHF
D gene: -; J gene: TRBJ1-6; clone size: -; V gene: TRBV13; CDR3 DNA: TGTGCCAGCAGCTCTAGGGGTACCTATAATTCACCCCTCCACTTT; CDR3 protein: CASSSRGTYNSPLHF
D gene: -; J gene: TRBJ1-2; clone size: -; V gene: TRBV7-6; CDR3 DNA: TGTGCCAGCAGCACCCCGGGGGGCTCTGGCTACACCTTC; CDR3 protein: CASSTPGGSGYTF
D gene: -; J gene: TRBJ1-2; clone size: -; V gene: TRBV18; CDR3 DNA: TGTGCCAGCTCACCGGGGGTGCAGGCAACGAACTATGGCTACACCTTC; CDR3 protein: CASSPGVQATNYGYTF
D gene: -; J gene: TRBJ2-1; clone size: -; V gene: TRBV27; CDR3 DNA: TGTGCCAGCAGTTCCCCCGGGACCCAGGTATTTAATGAGCAGTTCTTC; CDR3 protein: CASSSPGTQVFNEQFF
D gene: TRBD1; J gene: TRBJ1-5; clone size: -; V gene: TRBV18; CDR3 DNA: TGTGCCAGCTCACCGGGACAGGTAGAGCCCCAGCATTTT; CDR3 protein: CASSPGQVEPQHF
D gene: -; J gene: TRBJ2-7; clone size: once; V gene: TRBV11-2; CDR3 DNA: TGTGCCAGCAACCTAGCCCAGGGGCCAACGGGGGAGCAGTACTTC; CDR3 protein: CASNLAQGPTGEQYF
D gene: -; J gene: TRBJ1-4; clone size: -; V gene: TRBV29-1; CDR3 DNA: TGCAGCGTTGTTATGGGGGACGGTGAAAAACTGTTTTTT; CDR3 protein: CSVVMGDGEKLFF
D gene: TRBD1; J gene: TRBJ1-1; clone size: -; V gene: TRBV11-3; CDR3 DNA: TGTGCCAGCAGCTTAGACGGACAGGGGACTGAAGCTTTCTTT; CDR3 protein: CASSLDGQGTEAFF
D gene: -; J gene: TRBJ1-4; clone size: few; V gene: TRBV6-5; CDR3 DNA: TGTGCCAGCAATTTCGGGAACTATAATGAAAAACTGTTTTTT; CDR3 protein: CASNFGNYNEKLFF
D gene: -; J gene: TRBJ2-7; clone size: -; V gene: TRBV5-5; CDR3 DNA: TGTGCCAGCAGTTCGACAGCGGAGCAGTACTTC; CDR3 protein: CASSSTAEQYF
D gene: -; J gene: TRBJ2-7; clone size: -; V gene: TRBV5-1; CDR3 DNA: TGCGCCAGCAGCTTCCGGGACGGGGGATACGAGCAGTACTTC; CDR3 protein: CASSFRDGGYEQYF
D gene: -; J gene: TRBJ2-5; clone size: -; V gene: TRBV4-1; CDR3 DNA: TGCGCCAGCAGCCAAGAAGGGGCAGGGACCCAAGAGACCCAGTACTTC; CDR3 protein: CASSQEGAGTQETQYF
D gene: -; J gene: TRBJ2-1; clone size: -; V gene: TRBV19; CDR3 DNA: TGTGCCACTAAATCCCAGGCCCCCTCTGAGCAGTTCTTC; CDR3 protein: CATKSQAPSEQFF
D gene: -; J gene: TRBJ2-1; clone size: -; V gene: TRBV11-3; CDR3 DNA: TGTGCCAGCAGCTTAGATTTTCTTAAGAACGTGGATGAGCAGTTCTTC; CDR3 protein: CASSLDFLKNVDEQFF
D gene: TRBD1; J gene: TRBJ2-7; clone size: -; V gene: TRBV7-8; CDR3 DNA: TGTGCCAGCAGCAGCACAGGGGGCGGAGGCCGCGAGCAGTACTTC; CDR3 protein: CASSSTGGGGREQYF
D gene: TRBD1; J gene: TRBJ1-1; clone size: -; V gene: TRBV7-9; CDR3 DNA: TGTGCCAGCAGCCAGGAAGGGACAGGGTCGGATGAAGCTTTCTTT; CDR3 protein: CASSQEGTGSDEAFF
D gene: -; J gene: TRBJ2-2; clone size: once; V gene: TRBV3-1/TRBV3-2; CDR3 DNA: TGTGCCAGCAGCCAAGATTGGACCACCGGGGAGCTGTTTTTT; CDR3 protein: CASSQDWTTGELFF
D gene: -; J gene: TRBJ1-1; clone size: -; V gene: TRBV5-1; CDR3 DNA: TGCGCCAGCACCCGGACCTGGGGCGGAAACACTGAAGCTTTCTTT; CDR3 protein: CASTRTWGGNTEAFF
D gene: -; J gene: TRBJ2-7; clone size: -; V gene: TRBV19; CDR3 DNA: TGTGCCAGTAGCAACAGGGAGTTAACCTACGAGCAGTACTTC; CDR3 protein: CASSNRELTYEQYF
D gene: -; J gene: TRBJ2-7; clone size: -; V gene: TRBV12-3/TRBV12-4; CDR3 DNA: TGTGCCAGCAGTTTGGCTCAGGGCCTCGAGCAGTACTTC; CDR3 protein: CASSLAQGLEQYF
D gene: TRBD1; J gene: TRBJ1-4; clone size: -; V gene: TRBV5-4; CDR3 DNA: TGTGCCAGCAGCTTGGACAGGGGGAATGAAAAACTGTTTTTT; CDR3 protein: CASSLDRGNEKLFF
D gene: TRBD2; J gene: TRBJ2-7; clone size: -; V gene: TRBV30; CDR3 DNA: TGTGCCTGGTCTCTCACTAGCGGGAGTTACGAGCAGTACTTC; CDR3 protein: CAWSLTSGSYEQYF
D gene: -; J gene: TRBJ1-1; clone size: -; V gene: TRBV9; CDR3 DNA: TGTGCCAGCAGCGGCCGTCAGAGGAACACTGAAGCTTTCTTT; CDR3 protein: CASSGRQRNTEAFF
D gene: -; J gene: TRBJ2-5; clone size: -; V gene: TRBV28; CDR3 DNA: TGTGCCAGCACCCCACCTCTTGGGACCCAGTACTTC; CDR3 protein: CASTPPLGTQYF
D gene: -; J gene: TRBJ2-7; clone size: -; V gene: TRBV19; CDR3 DNA: TGTGCCAGTAGTATAGATATCGGTTCCGGGGACTCCACCTACGAGCAGTACTTC; CDR3 protein: CASSIDIGSGDSTYEQYF
D gene: -; J gene: TRBJ2-5; clone size: -; V gene: TRBV29-1; CDR3 DNA: TGCAGCGTTGCTGACAGATTATTCTGGGAGACCCAGTACTTC; CDR3 protein: CSVADRLFWETQYF
D gene: -; J gene: TRBJ2-5; clone size: -; V gene: TRBV19; CDR3 DNA: TGTGCCAGTAGTATAGAGGGGACAGGGAGGCGGCTAGCGGGAGTGCGAGAGACCCAGTACTTC; CDR3 protein: CASSIEGTGRRLAGVRETQYF
D gene: -; J gene: TRBJ2-2; clone size: -; V gene: TRBV6-5; CDR3 DNA: TGTGCCAGCGGAGGGCACGCGAACACCGGGGAGCTGTTTTTT; CDR3 protein: CASGGHANTGELFF
D gene: -; J gene: TRBJ2-5; clone size: -; V gene: TRBV7-9; CDR3 DNA: TGTGCCAGCAGCCCCGGTCGTAATCGGGAAGAGACCCAGTACTTC; CDR3 protein: CASSPGRNREETQYF
D gene: -; J gene: TRBJ1-5; clone size: -; V gene: TRBV30; CDR3 DNA: TGTGCCTGGAGTGTTAGACAGGGCAATCAGCCCCAGCATTTT; CDR3 protein: CAWSVRQGNQPQHF
D gene: -; J gene: TRBJ2-1; clone size: -; V gene: TRBV11-2; CDR3 DNA: TGTGCCAGCAGCTTAAGGGGAGGAGTTACTAGCAGAAATGAGCAGTTCTTC; CDR3 protein: CASSLRGGVTSRNEQFF
D gene: -; J gene: TRBJ2-5; clone size: -; V gene: TRBV12-3/TRBV12-4; CDR3 DNA: TGTGCCAGCAGTTTATGGCTAGCTGAGACCCAGTACTTC; CDR3 protein: CASSLWLAETQYF
D gene: -; J gene: TRBJ2-5; clone size: -; V gene: TRBV30; CDR3 DNA: TGTGCCTGGAGTCGGACTGCCGAACAAGAGACCCAGTACTTC; CDR3 protein: CAWSRTAEQETQYF
D gene: TRBD1; J gene: TRBJ2-1; clone size: -; V gene: TRBV2; CDR3 DNA: TGTGCCAGCAGTGACGCGGGGACAGGGACCCTCCGCAATGAGCAGTTCTTC; CDR3 protein: CASSDAGTGTLRNEQFF
D gene: -; J gene: TRBJ2-1; clone size: -; V gene: TRBV18; CDR3 DNA: TGTGCCAGCTCACCACAGTCAACCGGGACAACCGACAATGAGCAGTTCTTC; CDR3 protein: CASSPQSTGTTDNEQFF
D gene: -; J gene: TRBJ1-1; clone size: -; V gene: TRBV28; CDR3 DNA: TGTGCCAGCAGTTCCCAGCGGGACACTGAAGCTTTCTTT; CDR3 protein: CASSSQRDTEAFF
D gene: -; J gene: TRBJ2-3; clone size: -; V gene: TRBV7-9; CDR3 DNA: TGTGCCAGCAGCTTAGTCGGGACACATAGCACAGATACGCAGTATTTT; CDR3 protein: CASSLVGTHSTDTQYF
D gene: -; J gene: TRBJ1-6; clone size: -; V gene: TRBV19; CDR3 DNA: TGTGCCAGTAGTATAGACGGGGAGGATTCACCCCTCCACTTT; CDR3 protein: CASSIDGEDSPLHF
D gene: TRBD1; J gene: TRBJ1-3; clone size: -; V gene: TRBV7-3; CDR3 DNA: TGTGCCAGCAGTCTAACAGGGGCTTCAGGAAACACCATATATTTT; CDR3 protein: CASSLTGASGNTIYF
D gene: TRBD1; J gene: TRBJ1-1; clone size: -; V gene: TRBV29-1; CDR3 DNA: TGCAGCGTTGAAACAGGGGTCATGAACACTGAAGCTTTCTTT; CDR3 protein: CSVETGVMNTEAFF
D gene: TRBD1; J gene: TRBJ1-1; clone size: once; V gene: TRBV2; CDR3 DNA: TGTGCCAGCCAACTGGACAGGGGGATAAACACTGAAGCTTTCTTT; CDR3 protein: CASQLDRGINTEAFF
D gene: -; J gene: TRBJ1-1; clone size: -; V gene: TRBV6-5; CDR3 DNA: TGTGCCAGCAAGACTTGGGGGGCGGGAACTGAAGCTTTCTTT; CDR3 protein: CASKTWGAGTEAFF